This T cell receptor (beta chain) is from a study of cytomegalovirus exposure and HLA in healthy donors. Comments on this clone: What it binds is unknown.

Study-level findings and limits: First-cohort TCR clusters were later found to tend to co-occur in the 120 validation repertoires.

Assay used: immunoSEQ multiplex PCR; TCRdb lists only in-frame clones, some missing. The sample includes around 190,000 clones, around nine tenths of them seen just once. Trimming stripped 0 bases from V and 2 bases from J, with 14 bases between. CDR1 SGDLS and CDR2 YYNGEE come from the germline V gene. This CDR3 is built from 16 residues. Sequenced sample: PBMCs. The clonotype originates from a man between 25 and 39 years old in good health and CMV-seropositive. The chain carries TRBV9 and TRBJ2-5; possibly TRBD1 for D (6 bases). The CDR3 DNA is TGTGCCAGCAGCGTAGCGGTTACAGGGAATCAAGAGACCCAGTACTTC. Its translation is CASSVAVTGNQETQYF.